One and the same sample provided the 15 T cell receptor beta chains below, sequenced in a study of CD8+CD57+ T cells in acquired aplastic anemia. The patients chosen for sequencing had shown expansion of CD8+CD57+ cells (detected by flow cytometry). The template used for profiling TCR beta VDJ and CDR3 was genomic DNA. Each CDR3 protein is one row after TCRdb ran MiXCR on the reads. The data contain 250,000 to 300,000 distinct CDR3 sequences, approximately 58% of them singletons. The source material was sorted CD4+, CD8+, or CD8+CD57+ T cells (not recorded which) from PBMCs. The receptors were gathered from a human donor with aplastic anemia.

Note on this clonotype: Since a much larger clone is just one base distant, this may be a read error. The chain combines TRBV6-5 with TRBJ2-2; unclear D gene. There are 13 residues in the CDR3. Germline V gene sequence: CDR1 MNHEY, CDR2 SVGAGI. The CDR3 nucleotides are TGTGCCAGCAATTACTTTCCCGGCGGGGAGCTGTTTTTT. This translates into CASNYFPGGELFF.

The V and J genes are TRBV5-1 and TRBJ2-2; 8 nucleotides match TRBD1. This CDR3 region has 16 residues. CDR1 SGHRS and CDR2 YFSETQ come from the germline V gene. J gave up 3 bases and V 4 bases, and 8 bases lay outside the gene matches. The CDR3 sequence is CASSAEDRAYTGELFF. In DNA, the CDR3 is TGCGCCAGCAGCGCAGAGGACAGGGCTTACACCGGGGAGCTGTTTTTT.

With regard to this clonotype: Just one base apart from a much larger clone, this may be a read error. This sequence joins TRBV4-1 and TRBJ2-3, with 8 bases aligning to TRBD1. The J segment lost 2 bases and the V segment lost 3 bases, leaving 7 bases of the junction unmatched. Looked up from germline, CDR1 is MGHRA and CDR2 is YSYEKL. The CDR3 totals 16 residues. In DNA form, the CDR3 reads TGCGCCAGCAGCCAGTCAGCAGGGGGCTTCACAGATACGCAGTATTTT. It is translated as CASSQSAGGFTDTQYF.

As regards this clonotype: Relative to the germline gene, one junction end is altered; a read error may explain this. The chain carries TRBV10-1 and TRBJ2-2; the D gene is possibly TRBD2 (5 bases). CDR1 WNHNN and CDR2 SYGVQD come from the germline V gene (reference sequence). The CDR3 runs 13 residues. The CDR3 DNA follows: TGTGCCGCTCGAGGGAAGAACACCGGGGAGCTGTTTTTT. Translation gives CAARGKNTGELFF.

The chain is built from TRBV7-9 and TRBJ1-5; D gene uncertain. Trimming left V 5 bases short and J 11 bases short, with 13 bases between. Germline CDR1 is SEHNR and CDR2 is FQNEAQ (reference sequence). This CDR3 spans 12 amino acids. The CDR3 bases are TGTGCCAGCAGCCCAAATAGCGGGGCCCAGCATTTT. This translates into CASSPNSGAQHF.

This clonotype has at least ten counts. The chain recombines TRBV6-1 with TRBJ1-3, with unresolved D. The CDR3 is 16 amino acids. Germline V lookup: CDR1 MNHNS, CDR2 SASEGT. The ends were cut back, 2 bases at V and 4 bases at J, with 15 bases in the middle. The CDR3 coding sequence is TGTGCCAGCAGTGAATCGGTCCCAGGTTCCGGAAACACCATATATTTT. Protein: CASSESVPGSGNTIYF.

This clonotype showed up just a few times. The chain carries TRBV7-9 and TRBJ1-6, with a possible D match to TRBD1 (5 bases). The CDR3 sequence is 16 residues long. The germline gives CDR1 SEHNR, CDR2 FQNEAQ (reference sequence). Trimming removed 5 bases at V and 7 bases at J, with 18 bases between. This chain's CDR3 is CASSTRGGQGNSPLHF. CDR3 nucleotides: TGTGCCAGCAGCACCCGAGGTGGGCAGGGAAATTCACCCCTCCACTTT.

The chain joins TRBV5-1 to TRBJ1-1; D is possibly TRBD1 (5 bases). The CDR3 loop spans 15 amino acids. V gave up 2 bases and J gave up 4 bases, with 15 bases separating them. Germline lookup yields CDR1 SGHRS and CDR2 YFSETQ. In DNA, the CDR3 is TGCGCCAGCAGCTTTAGGGAAGGCAGGGCCACTGAAGCTTTCTTT. Protein product: CASSFREGRATEAFF.

This clonotype was detected ten times or more. The chain employs TRBV6-5 and TRBJ1-5, with D possibly being TRBD1 (5 bases). The CDR3 contains 14 residues. Germline lookup yields CDR1 MNHEY and CDR2 SVGAGI. V was shortened by 6 bases and J by 8 bases, with 17 bases between the two germline ends. The CDR3 reads CASSQGVGGEPQHF. In DNA, the CDR3 is TGTGCCAGCAGCCAGGGAGTCGGTGGGGAGCCCCAGCATTTT.

On this clonotype: Because it lacks the conserved phenylalanine or tryptophan at the end, this CDR3 is likely a read error. The chain employs TRBV20-1 and TRBJ2-7; D may be TRBD1 or TRBD2 (6 bases each). Trimming left V 0 bases short and J 4 bases short, with 19 bases between. The CDR3 runs 16 residues. Germline V gene sequence: CDR1 DFQATT, CDR2 SNEGSKA (reference sequence). For the CDR3, the DNA is TGCAGTGCTAGAGACTCGGCGGGACACAACCTTTACGAGCAGTACTCC. This encodes CSARDSAGHNLYEQYS.

This chain links TRBV15 with TRBJ2-5; 12 bases line up with TRBD2. CDR3 length equals 14 residues. Losses at the gene ends were 3 bases for V and 5 bases for J; bases not matched to a gene: 1. The V gene's germline CDR1 is LNHNV and CDR2 YYDKDF (reference sequence). The CDR3 sequence is CATSSGTSGETQYF. DNA for the CDR3: TGTGCCACCAGCAGCGGGACTAGCGGGGAGACCCAGTACTTC.

CDR3 nucleotide sequence: TGCGCCAGCAGAGCGGGACGGACACCCCTCTCGAATGAGCAGTTCTTC. Amino acids: CASRAGRTPLSNEQFF. The genes are TRBV10-1 and TRBJ2-1; TRBD2 aligns across 7 bases. This CDR3 is 16 amino acids long. The germline V gene encodes CDR1 WNHNN and CDR2 SYGVQD (reference sequence). Unmatched junction bases numbered 15, after V lost 6 bases and J lost 7 bases.

This clonotype was counted at least ten times. J is TRBJ2-7 and V is TRBV6-5; 8 bases fit TRBD1. CDR1 is MNHEY, CDR2 SVGAGI, per germline. The ends lost 0 bases at V and 8 bases at J; junction bases unmatched: 6. CDR3 size: 14 residues. Here the CDR3 DNA reads TGTGCCAGCAGTTACTCCCCACCAGGGGGCAAGCAGTACTTC. Protein sequence: CASSYSPPGGKQYF.

To note about this clonotype: Sequence at one end of the junction differs from germline and may be a read error. The genes are TRBV2 and TRBJ1-6; no firm D call. CDR1 and CDR2 (germline): SNHLY, FYNNEI. The CDR3 runs 11 residues. The CDR3 sequence: CASRNPSPLRF. DNA for the CDR3: TGTGCCAGCAGGAATCCTTCACCCCTCCGCTTT.

The CDR3 bases are TGTGCCAGCAGCTTACTTGCGGAGGTGAACACTGAAGCTTTCTTT. Encoded protein: CASSLLAEVNTEAFF. The chain combines TRBV7-6 with TRBJ1-1; D gene unclear. The CDR3 extends over 15 amino acids. Germline values: CDR1 SGHVS, CDR2 FNYEAQ. Trimming took off 2 bases at V and 0 bases at J, with 10 bases between the two ends.